This T cell receptor beta chain was recorded in a study of cytomegalovirus exposure and HLA in healthy donors. Overall study results and limits: Clonal expansion, a later analysis showed, was greater in HLA-associated TCR beta chains than in equally common others.

Comment on this clone: The antigen remains unidentified.

The PCR employed 60 Vbeta primers together with 13 Jbeta primers. In the original workflow: A follow-up analysis tallied around 76 million unique TCR beta chains, 9 million to 11 million shared. Method: immunoSEQ multiplex PCR; TCRdb's copy keeps in-frame clones and lacks some. From that table come the V and J calls and clone size; the DNA was used to work out D and trimming. The sample has about 21,000 clones; about 77% are singletons. Sequencing was performed on PBMCs. This clonotype was obtained from a man aged 60-69 years in good health and CMV-seronegative.

The CDR3 spells CASMLGPGLRETQYF. CDR3 nucleotide sequence: TGCGCCAGCATGTTGGGTCCAGGTCTAAGGGAGACCCAGTACTTC. The chain couples TRBV5-1 to TRBJ2-5; D remains ambiguous. The V and J ends lost 6 bases and 5 bases respectively, with 20 bases between them. The CDR3 contains 15 residues. CDR1 is SGHRS and CDR2 is YFSETQ in the germline V gene.